A selection of T cell receptor beta chains follows, all from one sample in a study of beta chain features in type 1 diabetes. Repertoires were generated with immunoSEQ multiplex PCR, while TCRdb's copy carries only in-frame clones and drops some. The table has over 120,000 clones, 13% seen once. Sequenced material: central memory CD4+ T cells from blood. These receptors were obtained from a young man with type 1 diabetes. The CDR3 runs from the conserved cysteine through the conserved F or W. Fields, in order: V gene, D gene, J gene, CDR3 length, clone size, CDR3 DNA, CDR3 protein. The D gene is left open where the match is weak. Size tells how often a clone was seen (once, few, many) or the class of an expanded clone, and some rows leave it out.

v_gene: TRBV9
d_gene: TRBD2
j_gene: TRBJ2-3
len: 16
abundance: few
CDR3nt: TGTGCCAGCAGCGTAGATAGCGGGGGGCCTGGGGATACGCAGTATTTT
CDR3aa: CASSVDSGGPGDTQYF

v_gene: TRBV19
d_gene: NA
j_gene: TRBJ2-2
len: 13
abundance: few
CDR3nt: TGTGCCAGTAGTCCCGGACAGTCCGGGGAGCTGTTTTTT
CDR3aa: CASSPGQSGELFF

v_gene: TRBV7-2
d_gene: NA
j_gene: TRBJ2-7
len: 12
abundance: NA
CDR3nt: TGTGCCAGCAGCTTTAGCTCCTACGAGCAGTACTTC
CDR3aa: CASSFSSYEQYF

v_gene: TRBV21-1
d_gene: NA
j_gene: TRBJ2-3
len: 14
abundance: NA
CDR3nt: TGTGCCAGCAGCAAATGGGACCCCACAGATACGCAGTATTTT
CDR3aa: CASSKWDPTDTQYF

v_gene: TRBV10-3
d_gene: NA
j_gene: TRBJ1-1
len: 11
abundance: NA
CDR3nt: TGTGCCATCTCCGACGGGCCTGAAGCTTTCTTT
CDR3aa: CAISDGPEAFF

v_gene: TRBV19
d_gene: NA
j_gene: TRBJ1-1
len: 16
abundance: NA
CDR3nt: TGTGCCAGTAGCCGACCCCCTGACAGTTGGGGCACTGAAGCTTTCTTT
CDR3aa: CASSRPPDSWGTEAFF

v_gene: TRBV29-1
d_gene: NA
j_gene: TRBJ2-1
len: 16
abundance: few
CDR3nt: TGCAGCGTTTTTTATACCGGGACAAGCTCCTACAATGAGCAGTTCTTC
CDR3aa: CSVFYTGTSSYNEQFF

v_gene: TRBV2
d_gene: NA
j_gene: TRBJ2-4
len: 14
abundance: few
CDR3nt: TGTGCCAGCAGTGAATGGGGGTCCAAAAACATTCAGTACTTC
CDR3aa: CASSEWGSKNIQYF

v_gene: TRBV29-1
d_gene: TRBD2
j_gene: TRBJ2-1
len: 18
abundance: few
CDR3nt: TGCAGCGTTGAAGCCCTAGCGGGGGGGCGATACATGGGCAATGAGCAGTTCTTC
CDR3aa: CSVEALAGGRYMGNEQFF

v_gene: TRBV29-1
d_gene: NA
j_gene: TRBJ1-2
len: 13
abundance: few
CDR3nt: TGCAGCGTCTCGACATCGGGCACATATGGCTACACCTTC
CDR3aa: CSVSTSGTYGYTF

v_gene: TRBV28
d_gene: NA
j_gene: TRBJ2-1
len: 15
abundance: few
CDR3nt: TGTGCCAGCACCCTCAGGCTAGTCCCCTACAATGAGCAGTTCTTC
CDR3aa: CASTLRLVPYNEQFF

v_gene: TRBV9
d_gene: TRBD1
j_gene: TRBJ1-2
len: 15
abundance: few
CDR3nt: TGTGCCAGCAGCGACCGGGACAGGGCTTTGAGGGGCTACACCTTC
CDR3aa: CASSDRDRALRGYTF

v_gene: TRBV6-6
d_gene: NA
j_gene: TRBJ2-1
len: 14
abundance: NA
CDR3nt: TGTGCCAGCAGTTACCCCCAGGGATTTGGTGAGCAGTTCTTC
CDR3aa: CASSYPQGFGEQFF

v_gene: TRBV5-1
d_gene: NA
j_gene: TRBJ2-1
len: 13
abundance: many
CDR3nt: TGCGCCAGCAGCCCCTTCTTAGGCAATGAGCAGTTCTTC
CDR3aa: CASSPFLGNEQFF

v_gene: TRBV6-1
d_gene: TRBD1
j_gene: TRBJ2-3
len: 15
abundance: NA
CDR3nt: TGTGCCAGCAGTTCGACAGGGGGCCGGACAGATACGCAGTATTTT
CDR3aa: CASSSTGGRTDTQYF

v_gene: TRBV1
d_gene: NA
j_gene: TRBJ1-2
len: 14
abundance: NA
CDR3nt: TGCACCAGCAGCCAGGGGGCATATAACTATGGCTACACCTTC
CDR3aa: CTSSQGAYNYGYTF